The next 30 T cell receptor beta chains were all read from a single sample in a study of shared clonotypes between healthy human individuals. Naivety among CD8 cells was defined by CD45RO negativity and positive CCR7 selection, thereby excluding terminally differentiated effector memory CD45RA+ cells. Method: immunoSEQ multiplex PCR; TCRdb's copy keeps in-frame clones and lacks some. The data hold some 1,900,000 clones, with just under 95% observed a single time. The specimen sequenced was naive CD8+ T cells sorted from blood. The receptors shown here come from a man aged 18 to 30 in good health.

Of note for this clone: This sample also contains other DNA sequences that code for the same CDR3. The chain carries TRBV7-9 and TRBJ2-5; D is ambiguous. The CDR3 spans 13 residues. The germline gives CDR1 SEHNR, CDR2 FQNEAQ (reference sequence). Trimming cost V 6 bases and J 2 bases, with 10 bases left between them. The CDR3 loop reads CASSFGGQETQYF. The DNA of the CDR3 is TGTGCCAGCAGTTTCGGTGGACAAGAGACCCAGTACTTC.

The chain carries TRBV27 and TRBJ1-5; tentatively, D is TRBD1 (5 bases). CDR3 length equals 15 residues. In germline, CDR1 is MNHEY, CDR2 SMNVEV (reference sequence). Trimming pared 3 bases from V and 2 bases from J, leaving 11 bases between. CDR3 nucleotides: TGTGCCAGCAGTTTCCAGGGTCAAGGCAATCAGCCCCAGCATTTT. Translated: CASSFQGQGNQPQHF.

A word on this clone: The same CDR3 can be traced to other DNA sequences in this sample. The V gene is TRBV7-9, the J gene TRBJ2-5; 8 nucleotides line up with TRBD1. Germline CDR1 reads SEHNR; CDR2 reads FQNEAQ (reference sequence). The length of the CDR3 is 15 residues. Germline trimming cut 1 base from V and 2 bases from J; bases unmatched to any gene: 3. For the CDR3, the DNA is TGTGCCAGCAGCTTAGGAGACAGGGGACAAGAGACCCAGTACTTC. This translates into CASSLGDRGQETQYF. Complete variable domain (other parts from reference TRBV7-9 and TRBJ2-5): DTGVSQNPRHKITKRGQNVTFRCDPISEHNRLYWYRQTLGQGPEFLTYFQNEAQLEKSRLLSDRFSAERPKGSFSTLEIQRTEQGDSAMYLCASSLGDRGQETQYFGPGTRLLVL.

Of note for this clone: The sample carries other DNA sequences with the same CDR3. The CDR3 DNA reads TGCGCCAGCAGCTTGTTTGCCGGGAGCTACGAGCAGTACTTC. Translation gives CASSLFAGSYEQYF. This rearrangement joins TRBV5-1 to TRBJ2-7; TRBD2 is a possible D gene (6 bases). Germline V gives CDR1 SGHRS, CDR2 YFSETQ. The CDR3 is 14 residues long. V dropped 1 base and J dropped 3 bases, with 11 bases sitting between them.

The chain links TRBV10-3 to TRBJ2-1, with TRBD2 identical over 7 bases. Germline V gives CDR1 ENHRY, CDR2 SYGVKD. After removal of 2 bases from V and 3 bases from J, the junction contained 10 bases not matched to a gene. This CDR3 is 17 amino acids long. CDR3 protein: CAISEGELARLYNEQFF. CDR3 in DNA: TGTGCCATCAGTGAGGGGGAACTAGCGAGACTCTACAATGAGCAGTTCTTC.

Here the CDR3 DNA reads TGTGCCAGCAGCTTGGGAATTAGCGGGAGCTCCTACGAGCAGTACTTC. Translation gives CASSLGISGSSYEQYF. V gene TRBV5-5 combines with J gene TRBJ2-7, with 9 bases aligning to TRBD2. Per the germline V gene, CDR1 is SGHKS and CDR2 is YYEKEE (reference sequence). V gave up 0 bases and J gave up 0 bases; unmatched junction bases: 4. The CDR3 runs to 16 residues.

CDR3 sequence: CASSDSGGVQETQYF. The CDR3 DNA follows: TGTGCCAGCAGTGATAGCGGGGGCGTTCAAGAGACCCAGTACTTC. The chain couples TRBV2 to TRBJ2-5; 9 bases match TRBD2. The V and J ends lost 3 bases and 2 bases, in that order; junction bases with no gene match: 4. CDR3 length: 15 residues. The V gene's germline CDR1 is SNHLY and CDR2 FYNNEI.

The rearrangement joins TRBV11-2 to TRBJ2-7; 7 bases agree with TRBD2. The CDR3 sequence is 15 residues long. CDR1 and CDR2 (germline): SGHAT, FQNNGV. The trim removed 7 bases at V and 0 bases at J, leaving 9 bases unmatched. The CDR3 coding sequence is TGTGCCAGCACCCTGGGAGGGAGGCCCTCCTACGAGCAGTACTTC. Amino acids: CASTLGGRPSYEQYF.

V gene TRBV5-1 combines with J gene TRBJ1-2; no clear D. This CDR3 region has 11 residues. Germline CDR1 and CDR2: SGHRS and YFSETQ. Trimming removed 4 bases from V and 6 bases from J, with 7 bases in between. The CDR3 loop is CASSASDGYTF. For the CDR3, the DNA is TGCGCCAGCAGCGCGTCGGATGGCTACACCTTC.

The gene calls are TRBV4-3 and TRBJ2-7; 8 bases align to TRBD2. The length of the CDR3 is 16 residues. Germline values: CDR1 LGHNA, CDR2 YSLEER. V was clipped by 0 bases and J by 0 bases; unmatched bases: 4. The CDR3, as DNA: TGCGCCAGCAGCCAAGAACTAGCGGCCAGCTCCTACGAGCAGTACTTC. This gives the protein CASSQELAASSYEQYF.

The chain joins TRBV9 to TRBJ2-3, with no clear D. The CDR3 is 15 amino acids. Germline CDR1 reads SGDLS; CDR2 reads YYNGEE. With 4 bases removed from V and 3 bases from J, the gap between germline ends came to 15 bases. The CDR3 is CASSPPESRTDTQYF. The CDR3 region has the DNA TGTGCCAGCAGCCCTCCCGAGAGTAGGACAGATACGCAGTATTTT.

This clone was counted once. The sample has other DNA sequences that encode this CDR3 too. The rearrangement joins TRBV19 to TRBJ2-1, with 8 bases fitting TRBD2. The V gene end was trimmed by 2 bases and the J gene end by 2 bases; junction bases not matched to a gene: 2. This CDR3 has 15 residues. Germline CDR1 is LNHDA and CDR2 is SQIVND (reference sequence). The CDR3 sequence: CASSISGGPYNEQFF. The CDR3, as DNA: TGTGCCAGTAGTATATCGGGGGGGCCCTACAATGAGCAGTTCTTC.

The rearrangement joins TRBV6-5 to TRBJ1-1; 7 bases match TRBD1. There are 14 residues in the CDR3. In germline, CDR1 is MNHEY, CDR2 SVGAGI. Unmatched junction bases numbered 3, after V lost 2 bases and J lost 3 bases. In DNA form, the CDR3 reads TGTGCCAGCAGTTACACTACAGGGGACACTGAAGCTTTCTTT. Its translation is CASSYTTGDTEAFF.

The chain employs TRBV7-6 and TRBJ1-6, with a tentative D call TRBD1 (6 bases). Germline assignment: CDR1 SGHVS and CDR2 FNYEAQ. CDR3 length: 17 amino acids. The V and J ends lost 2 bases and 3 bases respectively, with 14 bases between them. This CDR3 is CASSLFEPDSYNSPLHF. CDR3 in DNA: TGTGCCAGCAGCTTATTTGAGCCGGACAGCTATAATTCACCCCTCCACTTT.

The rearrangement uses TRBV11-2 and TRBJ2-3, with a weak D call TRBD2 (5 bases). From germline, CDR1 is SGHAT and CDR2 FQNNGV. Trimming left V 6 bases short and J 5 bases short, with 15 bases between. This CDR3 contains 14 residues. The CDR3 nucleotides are TGTGCCAGCAGTCAACTCGCAGAGGGAGATACGCAGTATTTT. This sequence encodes CASSQLAEGDTQYF.

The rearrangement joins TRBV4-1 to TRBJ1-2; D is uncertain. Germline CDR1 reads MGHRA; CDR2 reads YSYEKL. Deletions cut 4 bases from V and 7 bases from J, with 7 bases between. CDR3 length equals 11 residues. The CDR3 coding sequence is TGCGCCAGCAGCCGTACCGCTGGCTACACCTTC. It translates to CASSRTAGYTF.

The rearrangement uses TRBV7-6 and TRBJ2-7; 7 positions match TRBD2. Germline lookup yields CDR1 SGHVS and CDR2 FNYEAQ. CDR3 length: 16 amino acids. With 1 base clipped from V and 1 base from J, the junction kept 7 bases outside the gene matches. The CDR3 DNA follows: TGTGCCAGCAGCTTAGTAGTTGGGGGGGAATCCTACGAGCAGTACTTC. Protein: CASSLVVGGESYEQYF.

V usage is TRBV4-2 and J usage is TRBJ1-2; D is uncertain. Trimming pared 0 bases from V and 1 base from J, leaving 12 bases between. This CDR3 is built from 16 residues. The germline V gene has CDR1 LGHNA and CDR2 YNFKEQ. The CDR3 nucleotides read TGTGCCAGCAGCCAAGATCGGTCCGGACGTAACTATGGCTACACCTTC. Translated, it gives CASSQDRSGRNYGYTF.

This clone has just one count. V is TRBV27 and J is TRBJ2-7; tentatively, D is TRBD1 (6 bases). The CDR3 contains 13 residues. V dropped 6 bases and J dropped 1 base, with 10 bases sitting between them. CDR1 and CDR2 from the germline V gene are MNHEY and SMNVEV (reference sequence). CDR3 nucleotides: TGTGCCAGCAGGACCAGGGGTTCCTACGAGCAGTACTTC. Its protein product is CASRTRGSYEQYF.

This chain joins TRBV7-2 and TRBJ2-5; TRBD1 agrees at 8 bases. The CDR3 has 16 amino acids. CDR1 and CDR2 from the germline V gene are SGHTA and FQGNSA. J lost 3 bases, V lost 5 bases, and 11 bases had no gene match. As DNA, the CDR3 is TGTGCCAGCAGCGTCCCCGCCGGGACAGGAGAAGAGACCCAGTACTTC. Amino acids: CASSVPAGTGEETQYF.

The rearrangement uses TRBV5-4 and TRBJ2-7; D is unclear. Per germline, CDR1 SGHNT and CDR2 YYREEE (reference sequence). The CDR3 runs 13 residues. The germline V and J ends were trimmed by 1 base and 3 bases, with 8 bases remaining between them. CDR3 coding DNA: TGTGCCAGCAGCTTGAATGATGGCTACGAGCAGTACTTC. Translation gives CASSLNDGYEQYF.

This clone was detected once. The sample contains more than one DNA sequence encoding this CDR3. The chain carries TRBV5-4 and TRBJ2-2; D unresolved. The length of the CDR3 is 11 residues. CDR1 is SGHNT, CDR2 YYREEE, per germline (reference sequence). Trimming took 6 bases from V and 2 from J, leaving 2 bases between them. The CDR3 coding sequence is TGTGCCAGCAAAAACACCGGGGAGCTGTTTTTT. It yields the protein CASKNTGELFF. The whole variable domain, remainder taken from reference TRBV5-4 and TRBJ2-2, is ETGVTQSPTHLIKTRGQQVTLRCSSQSGHNTVSWYQQALGQGPQFIFQYYREEENGRGNFPPRFSGLQFPNYSSELNVNALELDDSALYLCASKNTGELFFGEGSRLTVL.

Here the CDR3 reads CASSPGTVPSKLYEQYF. For the CDR3, the DNA is TGTGCCAGCTCACCAGGGACAGTTCCCTCCAAACTCTACGAGCAGTACTTC. The chain combines TRBV18 with TRBJ2-7, with 7 bases lining up with TRBD1. This CDR3 is built from 17 residues. Losses at the gene ends were 2 bases for V and 3 bases for J; bases not matched to a gene: 13. The germline V gene encodes CDR1 KGHSH and CDR2 LQKENI. Drawing the rest from reference TRBV18 and TRBJ2-7, the complete variable domain is NAGVMQNPRHLVRRRGQEARLRCSPMKGHSHVYWYRQLPEEGLKFMVYLQKENIIDESGMPKERFSAEFPKEGPSILRIQQVVRGDSAAYFCASSPGTVPSKLYEQYFGPGTRLTVT.

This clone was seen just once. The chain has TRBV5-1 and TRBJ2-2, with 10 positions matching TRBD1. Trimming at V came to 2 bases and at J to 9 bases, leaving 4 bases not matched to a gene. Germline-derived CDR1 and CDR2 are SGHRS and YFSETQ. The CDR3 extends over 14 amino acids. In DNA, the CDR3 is TGCGCCAGCAGCTTCGAGGACAGGGGGTGGGAGCTGTTTTTT. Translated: CASSFEDRGWELFF. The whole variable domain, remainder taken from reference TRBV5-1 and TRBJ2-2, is KAGVTQTPRYLIKTRGQQVTLSCSPISGHRSVSWYQQTPGQGLQFLFEYFSETQRNKGNFPGRFSGRQFSNSRSEMNVSTLELGDSALYLCASSFEDRGWELFFGEGSRLTVL.

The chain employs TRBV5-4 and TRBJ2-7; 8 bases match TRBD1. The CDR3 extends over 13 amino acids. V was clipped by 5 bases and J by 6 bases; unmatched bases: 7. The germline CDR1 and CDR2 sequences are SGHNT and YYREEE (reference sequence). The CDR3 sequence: CASRRTGTVEQYF. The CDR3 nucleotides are TGTGCCAGCAGAAGGACAGGGACGGTCGAGCAGTACTTC. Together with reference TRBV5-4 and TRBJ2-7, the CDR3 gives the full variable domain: ETGVTQSPTHLIKTRGQQVTLRCSSQSGHNTVSWYQQALGQGPQFIFQYYREEENGRGNFPPRFSGLQFPNYSSELNVNALELDDSALYLCASRRTGTVEQYFGPGTRLTVT.

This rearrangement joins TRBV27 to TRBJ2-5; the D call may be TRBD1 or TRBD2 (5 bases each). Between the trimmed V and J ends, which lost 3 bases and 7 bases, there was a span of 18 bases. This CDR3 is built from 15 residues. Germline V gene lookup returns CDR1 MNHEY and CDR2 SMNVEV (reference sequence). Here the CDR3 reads CASSFIGEGRGTQYF. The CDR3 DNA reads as TGTGCCAGCAGTTTCATTGGCGAGGGACGCGGGACCCAGTACTTC.

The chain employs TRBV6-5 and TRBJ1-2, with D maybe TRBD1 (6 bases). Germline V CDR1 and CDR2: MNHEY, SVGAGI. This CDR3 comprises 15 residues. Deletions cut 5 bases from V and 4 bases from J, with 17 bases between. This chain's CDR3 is CASSPSVGAGYGYTF. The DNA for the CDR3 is TGTGCCAGCAGTCCCTCGGTGGGGGCGGGCTATGGCTACACCTTC.

In DNA, the CDR3 is TGTGCCAGCAGCCCTGGGGAGGTGAGGGGGGCCAACGTCCTGACTTTC. It codes for CASSPGEVRGANVLTF. The chain uses TRBV7-9 and TRBJ2-6; a possible D gene is TRBD2 (6 bases). The CDR3 is 16 residues long. Germline CDR1 SEHNR, CDR2 FQNEAQ (reference sequence). V was clipped by 5 bases and J by 4 bases, with 15 bases between them.

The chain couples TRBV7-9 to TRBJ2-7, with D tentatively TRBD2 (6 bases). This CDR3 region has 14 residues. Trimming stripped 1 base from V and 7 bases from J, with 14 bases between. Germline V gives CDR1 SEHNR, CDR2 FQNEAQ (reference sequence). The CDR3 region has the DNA TGTGCCAGCAGCTTAGGAAGCGGGTTAAGAGAGCAGTACTTC. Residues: CASSLGSGLREQYF.

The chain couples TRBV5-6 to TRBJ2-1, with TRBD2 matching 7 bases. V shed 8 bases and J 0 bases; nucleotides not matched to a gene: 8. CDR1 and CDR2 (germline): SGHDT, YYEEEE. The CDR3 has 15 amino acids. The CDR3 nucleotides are TGTGCCAGTCATTCTAGCGGAAGCTCCTACAATGAGCAGTTCTTC. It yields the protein CASHSSGSSYNEQFF.